A single sample gave rise to the 18 T cell receptor beta chains below, sequenced in a study of T cells in women clearing cervical HPV infection. Method: immunoSEQ multiplex PCR; TCRdb's copy keeps in-frame clones and lacks some. The sample table sets out about 29,000 clones. Sequencing used blood buffy coat. These receptors all stem from a woman aged 18 to 75 with a cervical HPV16 infection that either progressed to CIN3+ or cleared (not recorded which).

A remark on this clone: Read coverage stops 3 residues before the CDR3 terminus; the germline J gene supplies the remainder. The rearrangement links TRBV24-1 to TRBJ2-3; D is undetermined. V dropped 3 bases and J dropped 5 bases, with 5 bases sitting between them. Germline-derived CDR1 and CDR2 are KGHDR and SFDVKD. The CDR3 is 12 amino acids. The CDR3 is CATSDTEDTQYF. The DNA read from the CDR3 is TGTGCCACCAGTGATACAGAAGATACG.

On this clone: The read ends 3 residues shy of where the CDR3 ends; the end is completed using the germline J gene. This chain joins TRBV11-2 and TRBJ2-7; possibly TRBD1 for D (5 bases). Trimming took off 6 bases at V and 4 bases at J, with 7 bases between the two ends. The germline V gene has CDR1 SGHAT and CDR2 FQNNGV. The CDR3 is 11 residues long. This CDR3 is CASRRGYEQYF. Incomplete CDR3 DNA: TGTGCCAGCAGAAGGGGATACGAG.

CDR3 sequence: CASSFRGLETQYF. The sequenced part of the CDR3 DNA is TGTGCCAGCAGCTTCCGGGGATTGGAGACC. This chain joins TRBV5-4 and TRBJ2-5; D may be TRBD2 (5 bases). From the germline J gene comes the end of the CDR3, since the read stops 3 residues before it. CDR1 SGHNT and CDR2 YYREEE come from the germline V gene (reference sequence). CDR3 length equals 13 residues. The V and J ends lost 2 bases and 5 bases respectively, with 10 bases between them.

Turning to this clone: The read halts 3 residues ahead of the CDR3 end, with the missing end drawn from the germline J gene. The chain joins TRBV15 to TRBJ2-5, with 8 bases that match TRBD2. This CDR3 contains 16 residues. Trimming removed 0 bases from V and 5 bases from J; junction bases left unmatched: 8. Germline lookup yields CDR1 LNHNV and CDR2 YYDKDF (reference sequence). CDR3 DNA (partial): TGTGCCACCAGCAGAGATGGGGGTAGCGGGGCGGAGACC. This gives the protein CATSRDGGSGAET. The entire CDR3 protein is CATSRDGGSGAETQYF.

With respect to this clone: Read sequence stops 3 residues before the CDR3 end, and the germline J gene provides the missing end. The chain couples TRBV18 to TRBJ1-1; TRBD1 aligns across 9 bases. The CDR3 sequence is 14 residues long. Trimming cost V 4 bases and J 1 base; bases outside gene matches: 1. The V gene's germline CDR1 is KGHSH and CDR2 LQKENI. The sequenced part of the CDR3 DNA is TGTGCCAGCTCACAGGGACAGGGGAACACTGAA. Protein: CASSQGQGNTE. The whole CDR3 is CASSQGQGNTEAFF.

Comment on this clone: The sequenced fragment ends 3 residues before the CDR3 boundary, so the rest is inferred from the germline J gene. The rearrangement uses TRBV30 and TRBJ1-5, with D tentatively TRBD1 (5 bases). The CDR3 spans 13 residues. V gave up 2 bases and J gave up 5 bases, with 10 bases separating them. Germline V gene sequence: CDR1 GTSNPN, CDR2 SVGIG (reference sequence). The sequenced part of the CDR3 DNA is TGTGCCTGGAGTCTGGGGCACGATCAGCCC. Protein product: CAWSLGHDQP. The whole CDR3 reads CAWSLGHDQPQHF.

About this clone itself: The read ends 3 residues shy of where the CDR3 ends; the end is completed using the germline J gene. The chain is built from TRBV19 and TRBJ1-2, with TRBD1 identical over 7 bases. Per the germline V gene, CDR1 is LNHDA and CDR2 is SQIVND (reference sequence). The CDR3 runs 13 residues. CDR3 bases read: TGTGCCAGTAGGGCACAGGGGCAGGAGGGC. Protein: CASRAQGQEG. In full, the CDR3 reads CASRAQGQEGYTF.

Remarks on this clone: The read finishes 3 residues shy of the CDR3 end, and the germline J gene is used to complete it. V usage is TRBV4-1 and J usage is TRBJ2-5, with TRBD1 as a possible D gene (6 bases). Germline CDR1 is MGHRA and CDR2 is YSYEKL. The CDR3 length is 14 residues. The V gene lost 1 base and the J gene lost 4 bases, with 10 bases spanning the gap. The sequenced CDR3 bases are TGCGCCAGCAGCCAAGTGCAGGGGAGAGAGACC. Amino acid sequence: CASSQVQGRET. The full-length CDR3 reads as CASSQVQGRETQYF.

The CDR3 here is CSAHGQGSSQPQHF. The CDR3 bases that were read are TGCAGTGCTCACGGGCAGGGGTCAAGTCAGCCC. This chain connects TRBV20-1 to TRBJ1-5, with D perhaps TRBD1 (6 bases). The sequenced fragment ends 3 residues before the CDR3 boundary, so the rest is inferred from the germline J gene. Germline V gene sequence: CDR1 DFQATT, CDR2 SNEGSKA (reference sequence). V lost 5 bases and J lost 6, with 17 bases in between. The CDR3 has 14 residues.

On this clone: Coverage ceases 3 residues before the CDR3 finishes, and the germline J gene fills in the end. V is TRBV5-1 and J is TRBJ2-5; 8 bases line up with TRBD1. The CDR3 is made up of 15 amino acids. CDR1 and CDR2 (germline): SGHRS, YFSETQ. V shed 5 bases and J 4 bases; nucleotides not matched to a gene: 10. The covered CDR3 bases are TGCGCCAGCAGAAAACTAGGACAGGGAGGAGAGACC. As protein: CASRKLGQGGET. The CDR3 in its entirety is CASRKLGQGGETQYF.

A note on this clone: Read data end 3 residues before the CDR3 end; the end is taken from the germline J gene. The chain couples TRBV20-1 to TRBJ1-3; D uncertain. Trimming cost V 6 bases and J 0 bases, with 9 bases left between them. Germline lookup yields CDR1 DFQATT and CDR2 SNEGSKA (reference sequence). The CDR3 loop spans 13 amino acids. CDR3 region: CSAGLHSGNTIYF. The sequenced CDR3 bases are TGCAGTGCAGGTCTTCACTCTGGAAACACC.

Regarding this clone: The sequenced fragment ends 3 residues before the CDR3 boundary, so the rest is inferred from the germline J gene. The chain is built from TRBV5-1 and TRBJ1-1; possible D gene TRBD1, 5 bases. Germline V gene data show CDR1 as SGHRS and CDR2 as YFSETQ. The CDR3 is 14 amino acids. Trimming cost V 0 bases and J 6 bases, with 12 bases left between them. The CDR3 reads CASSLDRNMAEAFF. Incomplete CDR3 DNA: TGCGCCAGCAGCTTGGACAGGAATATGGCTGAA.

Note on this clone: The CDR3 end is not reached by the read, which stops 3 residues before it; the germline J gene fills it in. This chain links TRBV9 with TRBJ2-2; D is uncertain. This CDR3 contains 13 residues. Germline V lookup: CDR1 SGDLS, CDR2 YYNGEE. V was trimmed by 6 bases and J by 1 base, leaving 7 bases between them. Incomplete CDR3 DNA: TGTGCCAGCACTCGCGAGAACACCGGGGAG. Protein sequence: CASTRENTGE. The entire CDR3 protein is CASTRENTGELFF.

On this clone itself: The missing CDR3 end, 3 residues past where the read stops, is filled in from the germline J gene. The chain couples TRBV2 to TRBJ1-2, with D possibly being TRBD1 (5 bases). The CDR3 sequence is 12 residues long. Germline V CDR1 and CDR2: SNHLY, FYNNEI. The CDR3 protein is CASKHRTAGYTF. Partial CDR3 DNA: TGTGCCAGTAAACACAGGACCGCCGGC.

Notes on this clone: The read ends 3 residues early relative to the CDR3; the germline J gene fills the gap. The chain has TRBV4-1 and TRBJ2-2; D may be TRBD2 (6 bases). This CDR3 has 14 residues. The V and J ends lost 4 bases and 6 bases respectively, with 12 bases between them. CDR1 MGHRA and CDR2 YSYEKL come from the germline V gene. This CDR3 is CASSLGRDSGELFF. The CDR3 DNA, read in part, is TGCGCCAGCAGCCTAGGGCGGGACTCCGGGGAG.

Concerning this clone: The read ends 3 residues shy of where the CDR3 ends; the end is completed using the germline J gene. The chain carries TRBV7-2 and TRBJ2-1, with TRBD1 identical over 7 bases. Per germline, CDR1 SGHTA and CDR2 FQGNSA. V trimming: 1 base; J trimming: 6 bases; junction bases outside the gene matches: 3. This CDR3 has 14 residues. The CDR3 bases that were read are TGTGCCAGCAGCTTAGTGACAGGGAGCAATGAG. Translated, it gives CASSLVTGSNE. Given in full, the CDR3 is CASSLVTGSNEQFF.

As concerns this clone: The CDR3 end is not reached by the read, which stops 3 residues before it; the germline J gene fills it in. The V and J genes are TRBV30 and TRBJ2-7; D is ambiguous. The CDR3 totals 12 residues. V was shortened by 0 bases and J by 4 bases, with 7 bases between the two germline ends. Germline CDR1 and CDR2: GTSNPN and SVGIG (reference sequence). CDR3 in amino acids: CAWSVLEYEQYF. CDR3 DNA, as far as it was read: TGTGCCTGGAGTGTCCTAGAATACGAG.

With respect to this clone: The read halts 3 residues ahead of the CDR3 end, with the missing end drawn from the germline J gene. V gene TRBV18 combines with J gene TRBJ1-2; D gene uncertain. This CDR3 contains 16 residues. CDR1 KGHSH and CDR2 LQKENI come from the germline V gene. The CDR3 loop is CASSSSGSPRTTTYTF. The CDR3 DNA, read in part, is TGTGCCAGCTCGTCTAGCGGGAGCCCTCGGACCACGACC. Filled out from reference TRBV18 and TRBJ1-2, the complete variable domain reads NAGVMQNPRHLVRRRGQEARLRCSPMKGHSHVYWYRQLPEEGLKFMVYLQKENIIDESGMPKERFSAEFPKEGPSILRIQQVVRGDSAAYFCASSSSGSPRTTTYTFGSGTRLTVV.